This T cell receptor (beta chain) comes out of a study of T cell repertoires in cytomegalovirus infection. Study background: TCR beta signatures that were public indicated CMV infection and matching HLA type.

TCRdb itself ran the reads through MiXCR, one entry per CDR3 protein. The data show 300,000 to 400,000 distinct CDR3 sequences, approximately 18% seen once. About this clonotype: Antigen: not known.

CDR1 SNHLY and CDR2 FYNNEI come from the germline V gene. There are 11 residues in the CDR3. The ends were cut back, 3 bases at V and 5 bases at J, with 5 bases in the middle. Broader study findings: Summed frequency of shared TCR beta families picked out CMV carriers who also had the relevant HLA. Clonotypes of TCR beta that were HLA-C-restricted and CMV-specific dominated the ex vivo response.

Sequencing used PBMCs. The V and J genes are TRBV2 and TRBJ2-7; D is unresolved. This clonotype was sampled from a human donor in good health (CMV status not recorded). Some clones in this sample may be carry-over from other donors' samples. The CDR3 DNA is TGTGCCAGCAGTGACTACGACGAGCAGTACTTC. Its translation: CASSDYDEQYF. The full variable domain, completed using reference TRBV2 and TRBJ2-7, is EPEVTQTPSHQVTQMGQEVILRCVPISNHLYFYWYRQILGQKVEFLVSFYNNEISEKSEIFDDQFSVERPDGSNFTLKIRSTKLEDSAMYFCASSDYDEQYFGPGTRLTVT.